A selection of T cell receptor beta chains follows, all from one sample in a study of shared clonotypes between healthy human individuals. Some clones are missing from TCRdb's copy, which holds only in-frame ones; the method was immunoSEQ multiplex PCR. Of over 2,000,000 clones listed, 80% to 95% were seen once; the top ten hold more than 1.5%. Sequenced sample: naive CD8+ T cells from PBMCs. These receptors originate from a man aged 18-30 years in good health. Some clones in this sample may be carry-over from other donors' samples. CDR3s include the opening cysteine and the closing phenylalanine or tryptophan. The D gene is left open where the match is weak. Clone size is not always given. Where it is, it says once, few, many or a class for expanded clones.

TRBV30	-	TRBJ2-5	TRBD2	TGTGCCTGGAGCGCGACTCAGCGGGAGGTTGAGACCCAGTACTTC	CAWSATQREVETQYF
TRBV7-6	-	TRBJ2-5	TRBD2	TGTGCCAGCAGCTTCAGAACTAGCGGGTGGGAGACCCAGTACTTC	CASSFRTSGWETQYF
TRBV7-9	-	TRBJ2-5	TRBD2	TGTGCCAGCAGCGTCCTAGCGGAACAAGAGACCCAGTACTTC	CASSVLAEQETQYF
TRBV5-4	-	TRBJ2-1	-	TGTGCCAGCAGCTTGGGTGACAGCTACAATGAGCAGTTCTTC	CASSLGDSYNEQFF
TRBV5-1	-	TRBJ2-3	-	TGCGCCAGCAGCTCCCACGACGTGGTTTATGGGACAGATACGCAGTATTTT	CASSSHDVVYGTDTQYF
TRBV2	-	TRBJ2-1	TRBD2	TGTGCCAGCAGCGGGACTAGCGCGTGGGGCTACAATGAGCAGTTCTTC	CASSGTSAWGYNEQFF
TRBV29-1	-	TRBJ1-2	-	TGCAGCGTTGAAAAAGGGGATGGCTATGGCTACACCTTC	CSVEKGDGYGYTF
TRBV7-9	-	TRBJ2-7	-	TGTGCCAGCAGCTTAGCGGGAGGATACGCCTACGAGCAGTACTTC	CASSLAGGYAYEQYF
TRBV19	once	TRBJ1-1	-	TGTGCCAGTAGTAAAAACCCCTTGCGGGGGTACACTGAAGCTTTCTTT	CASSKNPLRGYTEAFF
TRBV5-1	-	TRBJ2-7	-	TGCGCCAGCAGCCTACGCCATGGGTTCCACGAGCAGTACTTC	CASSLRHGFHEQYF
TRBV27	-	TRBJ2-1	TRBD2	TGTGCCAGCAGTTTTTTGCGGGAGGGCCGTGTCGAGCAGTTCTTC	CASSFLREGRVEQFF
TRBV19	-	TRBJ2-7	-	TGTGCCAGTAGTATAGACCAAGGGAGCTCCTACGAGCAGTACTTC	CASSIDQGSSYEQYF
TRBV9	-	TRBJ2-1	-	TGTGCCAGCAGCGTTCAGGCGCGGACCGATGAGCAGTTCTTC	CASSVQARTDEQFF
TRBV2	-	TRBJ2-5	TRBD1	TGTGCCAGCAGTGCGGACAGGGGTTCAGGAGAGACCCAGTACTTC	CASSADRGSGETQYF
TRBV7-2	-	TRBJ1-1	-	TGTGCCAGCAATCTACGGGGGATGAACACTGAAGCTTTCTTT	CASNLRGMNTEAFF
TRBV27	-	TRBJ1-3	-	TGTGCCAGCAGTTCCCTCCTCGGGGGGGCCTCTGGAAACACCATATATTTT	CASSSLLGGASGNTIYF
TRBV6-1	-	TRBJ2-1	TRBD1	TGTGCCAGCAGTGAATCTAGGGGGCTTCGCAATGAGCAGTTCTTC	CASSESRGLRNEQFF
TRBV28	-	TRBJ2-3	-	TGTGCCAGCAGTTTCGAGTTCAACACAGATACGCAGTATTTT	CASSFEFNTDTQYF
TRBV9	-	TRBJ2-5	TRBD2	TGTGCCAGCAGCCTGGCGGGAGTTGCAGAGACCCAGTACTTC	CASSLAGVAETQYF
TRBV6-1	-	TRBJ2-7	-	TGTGCCAGCAGTGAATACCCCGGGACCCTCGGCGTCAACGAGCAGTACTTC	CASSEYPGTLGVNEQYF
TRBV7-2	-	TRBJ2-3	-	TGTGCCAGCAGCTTCCTTGGAGGGGGGATTACAGATACGCAGTATTTT	CASSFLGGGITDTQYF
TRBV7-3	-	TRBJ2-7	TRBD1	TGTGCCAGCAGCCTTGACAGGGGATCCGAGCAGTACTTC	CASSLDRGSEQYF
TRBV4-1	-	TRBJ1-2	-	TGCGCCAGCAGCCAAAAGGTACCGGGAACTAATGGCTACACCTTC	CASSQKVPGTNGYTF
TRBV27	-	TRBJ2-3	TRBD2	TGTGCCAGCAGTTTCGGGTCGGGAGGGCCAGGAGATACGCAGTATTTT	CASSFGSGGPGDTQYF
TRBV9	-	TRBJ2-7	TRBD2	TGTGCCAGCAGCGTGGGAGGGGTGGCCTACGAGCAGTACTTC	CASSVGGVAYEQYF
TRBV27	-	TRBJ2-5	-	TGTGCCAGCAGTTCAGGCGCGCGTCCGTACCAAGAGACCCAGTACTTC	CASSSGARPYQETQYF
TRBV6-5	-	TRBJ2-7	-	TGTGCCAGCAACGACCACGCCTACGAGCAGTACTTC	CASNDHAYEQYF
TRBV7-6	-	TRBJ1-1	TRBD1	TGTGCCAGCAGCTACGGACAGGGGAGCACTGAAGCTTTCTTT	CASSYGQGSTEAFF
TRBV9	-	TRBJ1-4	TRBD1	TGTGCCAGCAGCGCGACCGGGACAGTATTTGAAAAACTGTTTTTT	CASSATGTVFEKLFF
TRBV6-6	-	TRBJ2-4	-	TGTGCCAGCAGTTACTCGACCAACGCGGGCAAAAACATTCAGTACTTC	CASSYSTNAGKNIQYF
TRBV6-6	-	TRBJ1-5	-	TGTGCCAGCACCCTATATAGCAATCAGCCCCAGCATTTT	CASTLYSNQPQHF
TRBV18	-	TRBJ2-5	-	TGTGCCAGCTCACCACGAGAGCGGAATCTCCAAGAGACCCAGTACTTC	CASSPRERNLQETQYF
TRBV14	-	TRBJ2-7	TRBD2	TGTGCCAGCAGCCAAAAAGTCTGGCGGGGGCGGGAGGTCCCCACGCACGAGCAGTACTTC	CASSQKVWRGREVPTHEQYF